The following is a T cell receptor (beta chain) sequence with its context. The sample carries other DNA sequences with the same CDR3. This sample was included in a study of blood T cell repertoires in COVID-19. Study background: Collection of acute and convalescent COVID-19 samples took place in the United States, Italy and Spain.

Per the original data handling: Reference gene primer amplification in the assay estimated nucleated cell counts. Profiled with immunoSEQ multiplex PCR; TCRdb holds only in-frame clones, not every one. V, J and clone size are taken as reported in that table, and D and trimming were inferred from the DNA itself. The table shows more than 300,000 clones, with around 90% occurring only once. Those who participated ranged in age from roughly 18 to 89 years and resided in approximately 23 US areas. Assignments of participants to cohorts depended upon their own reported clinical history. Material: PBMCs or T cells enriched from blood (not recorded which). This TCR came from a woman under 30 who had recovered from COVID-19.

DNA for the CDR3: TGTGCCAGCAGTCTGGGGACAGCGAACACTGAAGCTTTCTTT. Protein product: CASSLGTANTEAFF. The gene calls are TRBV28 and TRBJ1-1; the match to TRBD1 covers 7 bases. The CDR3 spans 14 residues. Looked up from germline, CDR1 is MDHEN and CDR2 is SYDVKM. J lost 1 base, V lost 5 bases, and 4 bases had no gene match.